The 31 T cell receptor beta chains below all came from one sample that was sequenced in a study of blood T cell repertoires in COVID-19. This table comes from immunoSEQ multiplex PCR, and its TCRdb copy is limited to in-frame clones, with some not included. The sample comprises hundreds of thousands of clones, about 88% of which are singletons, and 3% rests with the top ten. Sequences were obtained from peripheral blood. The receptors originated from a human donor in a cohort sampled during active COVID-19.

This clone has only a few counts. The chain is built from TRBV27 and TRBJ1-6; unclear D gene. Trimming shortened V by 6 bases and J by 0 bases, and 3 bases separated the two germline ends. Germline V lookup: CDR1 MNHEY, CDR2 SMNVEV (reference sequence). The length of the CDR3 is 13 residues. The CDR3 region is CASRSSYNSPLHF. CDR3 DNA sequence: TGTGCCAGCAGGAGCTCCTATAATTCACCCCTCCACTTT.

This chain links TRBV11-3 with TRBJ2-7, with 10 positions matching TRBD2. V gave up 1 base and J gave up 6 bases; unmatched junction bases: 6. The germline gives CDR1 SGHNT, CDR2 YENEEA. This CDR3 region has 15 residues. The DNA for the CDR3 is TGTGCCAGCAGCTTAGGACTAGCGGGCACGGGCGAGCAGTACTTC. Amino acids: CASSLGLAGTGEQYF.

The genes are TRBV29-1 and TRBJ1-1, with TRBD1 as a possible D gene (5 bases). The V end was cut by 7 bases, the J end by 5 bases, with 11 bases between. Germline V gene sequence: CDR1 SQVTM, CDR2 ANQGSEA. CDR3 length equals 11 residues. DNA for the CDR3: TGCAGCGCCGTGGGGCTGACTGAAGCTTTCTTT. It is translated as CSAVGLTEAFF.

The CDR3 sequence: CASSLEGTGVNNEQFF. CDR3 DNA sequence: TGTGCCAGCAGCTTAGAGGGGACAGGGGTTAACAATGAGCAGTTCTTC. The V and J genes are TRBV7-2 and TRBJ2-1; TRBD1 matches 10 bases. Germline values: CDR1 SGHTA, CDR2 FQGNSA. The CDR3 is 16 amino acids. The V gene end was trimmed by 1 base and the J gene end by 5 bases; junction bases not matched to a gene: 5.

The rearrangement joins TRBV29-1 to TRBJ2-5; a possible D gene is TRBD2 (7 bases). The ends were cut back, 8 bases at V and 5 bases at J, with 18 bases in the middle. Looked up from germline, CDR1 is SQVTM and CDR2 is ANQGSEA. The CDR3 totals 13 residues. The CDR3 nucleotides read TGCAGCACCCTCGGGGGGCGCAGGGAGACCCAGTACTTC. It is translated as CSTLGGRRETQYF. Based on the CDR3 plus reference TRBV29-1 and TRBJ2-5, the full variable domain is SAVISQKPSRDICQRGTSLTIQCQVDSQVTMMFWYRQQPGQSLTLIATANQGSEATYESGFVIDKFPISRPNLTFSTLTVSNMSPEDSSIYLCSTLGGRRETQYFGPGTRLLVL.

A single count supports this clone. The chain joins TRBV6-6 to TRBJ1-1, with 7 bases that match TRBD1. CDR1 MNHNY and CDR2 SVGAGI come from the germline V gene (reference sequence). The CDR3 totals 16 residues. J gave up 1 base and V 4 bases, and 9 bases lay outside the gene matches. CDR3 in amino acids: CASSSTGRVRNTEAFF. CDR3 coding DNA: TGTGCCAGCAGTTCGACAGGGCGCGTTAGGAACACTGAAGCTTTCTTT.

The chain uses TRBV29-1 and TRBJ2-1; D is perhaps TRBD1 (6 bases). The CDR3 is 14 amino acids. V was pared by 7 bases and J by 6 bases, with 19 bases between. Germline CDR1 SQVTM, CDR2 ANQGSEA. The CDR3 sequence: CSAPGHTSVNEQFF. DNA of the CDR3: TGCAGCGCCCCGGGACACACCTCGGTCAATGAGCAGTTCTTC.

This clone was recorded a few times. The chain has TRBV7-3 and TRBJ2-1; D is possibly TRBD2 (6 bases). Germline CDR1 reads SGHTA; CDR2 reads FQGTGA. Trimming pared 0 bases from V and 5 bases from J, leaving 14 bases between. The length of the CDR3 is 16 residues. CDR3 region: CASSLTTAGNDNEQFF. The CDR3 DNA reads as TGTGCCAGCAGCTTAACGACGGCGGGAAATGACAATGAGCAGTTCTTC.

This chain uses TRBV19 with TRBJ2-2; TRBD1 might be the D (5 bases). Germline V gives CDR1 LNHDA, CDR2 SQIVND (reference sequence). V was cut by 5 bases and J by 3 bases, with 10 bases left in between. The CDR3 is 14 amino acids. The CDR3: CASSSRQYTGELFF. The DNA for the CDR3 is TGTGCCAGTAGTTCGCGACAGTACACCGGGGAGCTGTTTTTT. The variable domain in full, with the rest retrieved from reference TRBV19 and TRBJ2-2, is DGGITQSPKYLFRKEGQNVTLSCEQNLNHDAMYWYRQDPGQGLRLIYYSQIVNDFQKGDIAEGYSVSREKKESFPLTVTSAQKNPTAFYLCASSSRQYTGELFFGEGSRLTVL.

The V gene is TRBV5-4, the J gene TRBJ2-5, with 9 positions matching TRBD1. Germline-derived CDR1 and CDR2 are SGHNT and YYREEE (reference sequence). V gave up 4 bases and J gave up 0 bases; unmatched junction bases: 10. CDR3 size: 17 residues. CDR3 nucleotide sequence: TGTGCCAGCAGCGGACCGGGACAGGGCGATTACCAAGAGACCCAGTACTTC. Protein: CASSGPGQGDYQETQYF. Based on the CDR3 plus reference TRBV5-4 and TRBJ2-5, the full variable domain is ETGVTQSPTHLIKTRGQQVTLRCSSQSGHNTVSWYQQALGQGPQFIFQYYREEENGRGNFPPRFSGLQFPNYSSELNVNALELDDSALYLCASSGPGQGDYQETQYFGPGTRLLVL.

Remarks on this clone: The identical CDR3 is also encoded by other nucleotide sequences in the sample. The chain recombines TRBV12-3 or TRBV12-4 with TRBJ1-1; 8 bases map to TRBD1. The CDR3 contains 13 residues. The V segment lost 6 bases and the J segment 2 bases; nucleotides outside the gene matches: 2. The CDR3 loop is CASRGTGNTEAFF. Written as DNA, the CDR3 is TGTGCCAGCAGGGGGACAGGTAACACTGAAGCTTTCTTT.

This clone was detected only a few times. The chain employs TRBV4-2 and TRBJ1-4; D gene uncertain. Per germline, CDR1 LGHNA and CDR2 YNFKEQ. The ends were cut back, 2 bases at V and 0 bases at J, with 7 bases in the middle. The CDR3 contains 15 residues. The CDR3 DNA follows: TGTGCCAGCAGCCAAAGACTTTCAACTAATGAAAAACTGTTTTTT. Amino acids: CASSQRLSTNEKLFF.

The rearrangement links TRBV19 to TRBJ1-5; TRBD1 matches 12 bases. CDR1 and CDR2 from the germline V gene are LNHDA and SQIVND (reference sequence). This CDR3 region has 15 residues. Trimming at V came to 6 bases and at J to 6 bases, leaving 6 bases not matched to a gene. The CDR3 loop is CASSPRDRGLQPQHF. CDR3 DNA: TGTGCCAGTAGCCCCCGGGACAGGGGGCTTCAGCCCCAGCATTTT.

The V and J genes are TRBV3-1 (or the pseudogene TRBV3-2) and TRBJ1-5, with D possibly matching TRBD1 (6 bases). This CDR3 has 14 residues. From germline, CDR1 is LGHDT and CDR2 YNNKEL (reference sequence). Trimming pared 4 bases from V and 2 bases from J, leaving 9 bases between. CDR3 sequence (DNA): TGTGCCAGCAGCCGCAGGGGTGGCAATCAGCCCCAGCATTTT. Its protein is CASSRRGGNQPQHF.

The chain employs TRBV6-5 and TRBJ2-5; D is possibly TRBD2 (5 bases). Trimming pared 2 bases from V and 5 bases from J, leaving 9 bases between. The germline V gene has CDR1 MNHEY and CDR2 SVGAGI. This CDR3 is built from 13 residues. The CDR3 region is CASSYEGWETQYF. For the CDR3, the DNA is TGTGCCAGCAGTTACGAGGGATGGGAGACCCAGTACTTC.

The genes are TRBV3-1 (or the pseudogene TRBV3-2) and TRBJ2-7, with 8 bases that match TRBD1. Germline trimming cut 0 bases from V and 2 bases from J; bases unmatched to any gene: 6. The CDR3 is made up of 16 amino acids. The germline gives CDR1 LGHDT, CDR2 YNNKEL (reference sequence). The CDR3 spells CASSQDLGTGAYEQYF. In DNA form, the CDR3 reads TGTGCCAGCAGCCAAGATCTCGGGACAGGAGCCTACGAGCAGTACTTC.

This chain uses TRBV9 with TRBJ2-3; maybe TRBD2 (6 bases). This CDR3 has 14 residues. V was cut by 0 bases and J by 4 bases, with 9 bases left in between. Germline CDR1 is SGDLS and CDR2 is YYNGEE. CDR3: CASSVGSGADTQYF. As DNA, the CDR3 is TGTGCCAGCAGCGTAGGTAGCGGCGCAGATACGCAGTATTTT.

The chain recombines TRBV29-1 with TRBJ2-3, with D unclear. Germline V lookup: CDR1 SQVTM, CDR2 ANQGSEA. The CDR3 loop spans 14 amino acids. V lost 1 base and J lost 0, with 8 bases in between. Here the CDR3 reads CSVEGHSSTDTQYF. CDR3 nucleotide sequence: TGCAGCGTTGAAGGGCACAGTAGCACAGATACGCAGTATTTT.

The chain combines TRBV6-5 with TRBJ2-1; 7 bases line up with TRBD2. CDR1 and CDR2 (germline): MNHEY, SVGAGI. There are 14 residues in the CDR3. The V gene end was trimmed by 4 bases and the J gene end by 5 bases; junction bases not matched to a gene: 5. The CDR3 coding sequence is TGTGCCAGCAGTTGGGGGGGGATTGACAATGAGCAGTTCTTC. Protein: CASSWGGIDNEQFF.

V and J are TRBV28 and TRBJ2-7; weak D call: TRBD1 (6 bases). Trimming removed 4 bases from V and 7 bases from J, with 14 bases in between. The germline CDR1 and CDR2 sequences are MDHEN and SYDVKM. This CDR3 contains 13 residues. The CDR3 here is CASSSRGTGEQYF. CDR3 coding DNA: TGTGCCAGCAGTTCCAGGGGTACCGGGGAGCAGTACTTC.

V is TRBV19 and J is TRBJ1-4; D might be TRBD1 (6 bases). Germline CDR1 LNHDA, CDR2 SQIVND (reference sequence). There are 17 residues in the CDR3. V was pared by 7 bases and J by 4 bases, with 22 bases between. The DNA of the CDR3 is TGTGCCAGTACCGAGGACAGCCGACCGTCCTTTAATGAAAAACTGTTTTTT. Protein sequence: CASTEDSRPSFNEKLFF.

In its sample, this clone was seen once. The DNA of the CDR3 is TGTGCCAGCAGAGGACAGGACCATCAGCCCCAGCATTTT. Its protein product is CASRGQDHQPQHF. The chain couples TRBV2 to TRBJ1-5, with 7 nucleotides matching TRBD1. The CDR3 is made up of 13 amino acids. From germline, CDR1 is SNHLY and CDR2 FYNNEI. Trimming removed 6 bases from V and 5 bases from J; junction bases left unmatched: 4.

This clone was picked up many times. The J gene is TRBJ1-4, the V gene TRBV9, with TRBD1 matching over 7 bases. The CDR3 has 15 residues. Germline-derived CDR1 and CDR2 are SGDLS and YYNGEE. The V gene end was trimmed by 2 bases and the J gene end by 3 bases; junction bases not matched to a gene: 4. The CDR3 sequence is CASSVWTGSNEKLFF. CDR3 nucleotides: TGTGCCAGCAGCGTTTGGACAGGATCTAATGAAAAACTGTTTTTT.

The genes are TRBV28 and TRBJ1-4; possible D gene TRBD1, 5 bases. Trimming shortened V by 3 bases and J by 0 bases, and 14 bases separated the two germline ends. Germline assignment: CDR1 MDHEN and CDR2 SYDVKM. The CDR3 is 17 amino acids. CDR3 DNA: TGTGCCAGCAGTTTTTTAAGGGGCAGAGCAACTAATGAAAAACTGTTTTTT. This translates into CASSFLRGRATNEKLFF.

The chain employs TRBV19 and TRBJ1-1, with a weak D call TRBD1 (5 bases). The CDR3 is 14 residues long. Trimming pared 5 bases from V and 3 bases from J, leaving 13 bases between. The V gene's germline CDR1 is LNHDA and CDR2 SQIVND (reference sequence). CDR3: CASSRKGAYTEAFF. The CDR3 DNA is TGTGCCAGTAGTCGCAAAGGGGCGTACACTGAAGCTTTCTTT.

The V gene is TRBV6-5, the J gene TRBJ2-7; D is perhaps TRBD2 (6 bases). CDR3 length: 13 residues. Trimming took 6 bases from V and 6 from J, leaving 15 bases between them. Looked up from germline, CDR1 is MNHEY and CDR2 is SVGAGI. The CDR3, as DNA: TGTGCCAGCAGCTGGGAGGAGGACGGCGAGCAGTACTTC. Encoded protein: CASSWEEDGEQYF.

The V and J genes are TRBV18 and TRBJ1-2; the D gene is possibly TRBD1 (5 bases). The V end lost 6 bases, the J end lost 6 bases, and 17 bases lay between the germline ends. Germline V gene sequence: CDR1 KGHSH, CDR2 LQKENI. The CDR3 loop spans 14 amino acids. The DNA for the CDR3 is TGTGCCAGCTCCCAGGGTACGTTCGTAGATGGCTACACCTTC. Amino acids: CASSQGTFVDGYTF.

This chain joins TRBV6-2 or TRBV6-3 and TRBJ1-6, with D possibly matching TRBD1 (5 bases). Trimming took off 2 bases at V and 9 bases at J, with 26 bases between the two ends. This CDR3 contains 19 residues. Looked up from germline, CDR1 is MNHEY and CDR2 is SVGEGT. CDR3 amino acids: CASSYGGGTEGLRSSPLHF. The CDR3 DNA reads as TGTGCCAGCAGTTACGGCGGGGGGACGGAGGGCCTCCGGTCTTCACCCCTCCACTTT.

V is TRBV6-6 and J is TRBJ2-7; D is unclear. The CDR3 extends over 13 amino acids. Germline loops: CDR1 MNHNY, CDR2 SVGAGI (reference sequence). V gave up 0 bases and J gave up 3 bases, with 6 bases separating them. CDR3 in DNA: TGTGCCAGCAGTTACTCGAGCCTCTACGAGCAGTACTTC. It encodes CASSYSSLYEQYF.

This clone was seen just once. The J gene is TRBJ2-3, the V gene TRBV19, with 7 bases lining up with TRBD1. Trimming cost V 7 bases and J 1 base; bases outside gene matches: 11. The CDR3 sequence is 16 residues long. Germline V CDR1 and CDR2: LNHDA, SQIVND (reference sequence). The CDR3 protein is CASNPKGAVGTDTQYF. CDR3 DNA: TGTGCCAGTAATCCGAAGGGGGCGGTTGGCACAGATACGCAGTATTTT. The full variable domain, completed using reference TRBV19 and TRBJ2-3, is DGGITQSPKYLFRKEGQNVTLSCEQNLNHDAMYWYRQDPGQGLRLIYYSQIVNDFQKGDIAEGYSVSREKKESFPLTVTSAQKNPTAFYLCASNPKGAVGTDTQYFGPGTRLTVL.

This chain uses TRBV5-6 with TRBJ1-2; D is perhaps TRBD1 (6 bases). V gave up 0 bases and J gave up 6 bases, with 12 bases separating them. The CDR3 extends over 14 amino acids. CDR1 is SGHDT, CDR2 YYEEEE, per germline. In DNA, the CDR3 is TGTGCCAGCAGCTTGGCCGGGGCAGGGGATGGCTACACCTTC. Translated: CASSLAGAGDGYTF.